This passage covers 26 T cell receptor beta chains from one sample sequenced in a study of shared clonotypes between healthy human individuals. Using immunoSEQ multiplex PCR, the repertoire was profiled, and TCRdb retains in-frame clones only, with some absent. The sample lists nearly 1 million clones; approximately 80% were seen once. Sequenced material: memory CD4+ T cells sorted from blood. Subset meaning: CD45RA-negative fraction. The source is a man between 18 and 35 years old in good health.

This clone occurred once. V and J are TRBV5-1 and TRBJ2-7; 9 bases fit TRBD2. After removal of 0 bases from V and 0 bases from J, the junction contained 4 bases not matched to a gene. Germline V gives CDR1 SGHRS, CDR2 YFSETQ. The CDR3 totals 16 residues. The CDR3: CASSLATSGFSYEQYF. Written as DNA, the CDR3 is TGCGCCAGCAGCTTGGCAACTAGCGGGTTCTCCTACGAGCAGTACTTC.

The rearrangement links TRBV7-3 to TRBJ1-1; 10 positions agree with TRBD1. CDR1 is SGHTA and CDR2 is FQGTGA in the germline V gene. V lost 3 bases and J lost 1; bases outside the gene matches: 5. The CDR3 is 16 amino acids. The CDR3 loop reads CASSFPGDRGNTEAFF. CDR3 coding DNA: TGTGCCAGCAGCTTCCCTGGGGACAGGGGGAACACTGAAGCTTTCTTT.

This clone occurred many times. Other DNA sequences in the sample encode the same CDR3. J is TRBJ1-1 and V is TRBV28, with D tentatively TRBD1 (5 bases). The CDR3 loop spans 14 amino acids. CDR1 is MDHEN and CDR2 is SYDVKM in the germline V gene. The V gene lost 5 bases and the J gene lost 0 bases, with 10 bases spanning the gap. CDR3 residues: CASSKSGMNTEAFF. The CDR3 DNA reads as TGTGCCAGCAGTAAGTCAGGGATGAACACTGAAGCTTTCTTT.

The chain uses TRBV9 and TRBJ1-1; 7 bases map to TRBD1. Trimming removed 0 bases from V and 1 base from J; junction bases left unmatched: 12. Germline V gene lookup returns CDR1 SGDLS and CDR2 YYNGEE. The length of the CDR3 is 18 residues. The CDR3 loop is CASSVGRGTAHRNTEAFF. The DNA for the CDR3 is TGTGCCAGCAGCGTAGGTCGGGGGACAGCGCATCGGAACACTGAAGCTTTCTTT.

Notes on this clone: Other DNA sequences within the sample encode an identical CDR3. The rearrangement uses TRBV11-3 and TRBJ2-1; 8 nucleotides agree with TRBD2. J gave up 4 bases and V 2 bases, and 4 bases lay outside the gene matches. The CDR3 loop spans 15 amino acids. Germline V gives CDR1 SGHNT, CDR2 YENEEA. This CDR3 is CASSLRSGSYNEQFF. CDR3 nucleotides: TGTGCCAGCAGCTTACGAAGCGGGAGTTACAATGAGCAGTTCTTC. The full variable domain, in which reference TRBV11-3 and TRBJ2-1 provide the parts outside the CDR3, is EAGVVQSPRYKIIEKKQPVAFWCNPISGHNTLYWYLQNLGQGPELLIRYENEEAVDDSQLPKDRFSAERLKGVDSTLKIQPAELGDSAVYLCASSLRSGSYNEQFFGPGTRLTVL.

About this clone: Germline is not matched at one junction end, which may reflect a read error. J is TRBJ2-2 and V is TRBV7-7, with D hard to call. The CDR3 is 13 amino acids. Germline V gene sequence: CDR1 SSHAT, CDR2 FNYEAQ (reference sequence). This CDR3 is CASSARGSGELFF. CDR3 DNA sequence: TGTGCTAGCAGCGCACGCGGATCCGGGGAGCTGTTTTTT.

This clone was counted between two and nine times. This same CDR3 is encoded by further DNA sequences in the sample. The V and J genes are TRBV5-6 and TRBJ2-1; 11 bases line up with TRBD2. The CDR3 spans 15 residues. Trimming removed 2 bases from V and 5 bases from J; junction bases left unmatched: 3. Germline values: CDR1 SGHDT, CDR2 YYEEEE. Written as DNA, the CDR3 is TGTGCCAGCAGCTTTGGGACTAGCGGACACAATGAGCAGTTCTTC. Protein product: CASSFGTSGHNEQFF.

The rearrangement links TRBV5-1 to TRBJ1-4; perhaps TRBD1 as D (6 bases). The germline V gene has CDR1 SGHRS and CDR2 YFSETQ. This CDR3 has 15 residues. V was pared by 3 bases and J by 5 bases, with 14 bases between. CDR3 protein: CASSSQGGGNEKLFF. CDR3 in DNA: TGCGCCAGCAGCTCACAGGGTGGGGGAAATGAAAAACTGTTTTTT.

The genes are TRBV7-2 and TRBJ2-4; D unresolved. Trimming took 3 bases from V and 5 from J, leaving 8 bases between them. CDR3 length: 13 residues. CDR1 and CDR2 (germline): SGHTA, FQGNSA. This chain's CDR3 is CASSLPPQNIQYF. CDR3 sequence (DNA): TGTGCCAGCAGCTTGCCCCCCCAAAACATTCAGTACTTC.

The V gene is TRBV10-3, the J gene TRBJ1-3; D is unresolved. The CDR3 has 16 residues. Per germline, CDR1 ENHRY and CDR2 SYGVKD. The V gene lost 7 bases and the J gene lost 0 bases, with 16 bases spanning the gap. The CDR3 DNA sequence: TGTGCCATCACCCCCCACGACTGGAGCTCTGGAAACACCATATATTTT. Residues: CAITPHDWSSGNTIYF.

The V call is TRBV19, the J call TRBJ2-2, with D unclear. V was clipped by 9 bases and J by 3 bases, with 17 bases between them. This CDR3 comprises 15 residues. Germline values: CDR1 LNHDA, CDR2 SQIVND (reference sequence). For the CDR3, the DNA is TGTGCCAGCACCTGGGATAGCAAAGACACCGGGGAGCTGTTTTTT. Protein: CASTWDSKDTGELFF.

This clone came up once. The V gene is TRBV5-4, the J gene TRBJ2-1; 9 bases map to TRBD1. Losses at the gene ends were 4 bases for V and 0 bases for J; bases not matched to a gene: 11. This CDR3 region has 18 residues. Germline V CDR1 and CDR2: SGHNT, YYREEE (reference sequence). The CDR3 is CASSTGTGRVSSYNEQFF. DNA of the CDR3: TGTGCCAGCAGCACCGGGACAGGGAGGGTTAGCTCCTACAATGAGCAGTTCTTC.

This clone was detected only once. The chain is built from TRBV6-1 and TRBJ2-2; D may correspond to TRBD1 or TRBD2 (5 bases each). V was pared by 0 bases and J by 1 base, with 9 bases between. This CDR3 is 16 amino acids long. Germline CDR1 is MNHNS and CDR2 is SASEGT. CDR3 loop: CASSEAGERNTGELFF. The DNA for the CDR3 is TGTGCCAGCAGTGAAGCGGGGGAGAGGAACACCGGGGAGCTGTTTTTT.

The chain carries TRBV19 and TRBJ2-7; tentatively, D is TRBD1 or TRBD2 (5 bases each). The germline V and J ends were trimmed by 4 bases and 6 bases, with 10 bases remaining between them. Germline assignment: CDR1 LNHDA and CDR2 SQIVND (reference sequence). The CDR3 contains 12 residues. In DNA, the CDR3 is TGTGCCAGTAGTAACGGGGCTCGCGAGCAGTACTTC. Translation gives CASSNGAREQYF.

The genes are TRBV7-9 and TRBJ1-1; D ambiguous. The germline gives CDR1 SEHNR, CDR2 FQNEAQ (reference sequence). The CDR3 length is 15 residues. Trimming shortened V by 1 base and J by 1 base, and 10 bases separated the two germline ends. DNA of the CDR3: TGTGCCAGCAGCTTAGTTACAGACAAGAACACTGAAGCTTTCTTT. This encodes CASSLVTDKNTEAFF. The full variable domain, with the rest looked up from reference TRBV7-9 and TRBJ1-1, is DTGVSQNPRHKITKRGQNVTFRCDPISEHNRLYWYRQTLGQGPEFLTYFQNEAQLEKSRLLSDRFSAERPKGSFSTLEIQRTEQGDSAMYLCASSLVTDKNTEAFFGQGTRLTVV.

The genes are TRBV7-9 and TRBJ1-3; TRBD1 is a possible D gene (5 bases). Germline V gives CDR1 SEHNR, CDR2 FQNEAQ (reference sequence). V lost 5 bases to trimming and J lost 4 bases, with 12 bases between them. The CDR3 length is 14 residues. The CDR3 protein is CASSPETVGNTIYF. The CDR3 DNA reads TGTGCCAGCAGCCCCGAGACAGTAGGAAACACCATATATTTT.

Notes on this clone: Additional DNA sequences in this sample encode the identical CDR3. The chain links TRBV30 to TRBJ1-1, with D possibly being TRBD1 (6 bases). Trimming removed 5 bases from V and 5 bases from J, with 12 bases in between. The CDR3 runs 12 residues. Germline V CDR1 and CDR2: GTSNPN, SVGIG (reference sequence). CDR3: CAWGQRGTEAFF. The CDR3 DNA follows: TGTGCCTGGGGTCAGAGGGGGACTGAAGCTTTCTTT.

The chain has TRBV5-1 and TRBJ1-1; maybe TRBD1 (5 bases). This CDR3 spans 12 amino acids. CDR1 SGHRS and CDR2 YFSETQ come from the germline V gene. The V end was cut by 6 bases, the J end by 4 bases, with 10 bases between. CDR3 region: CASTREGTEAFF. DNA for the CDR3: TGCGCCAGCACCAGGGAAGGCACTGAAGCTTTCTTT.

As to this clone: The sample holds other DNA sequences that translate to the same CDR3. The CDR3 DNA reads as TGTGCCAGCAGCTTAGGGGGGAAGAACACTGAAGCTTTCTTT. It specifies CASSLGGKNTEAFF. This rearrangement joins TRBV11-3 to TRBJ1-1, with D perhaps matching TRBD1 (5 bases). Trimming stripped 1 base from V and 1 base from J, with 7 bases between. The CDR3 contains 14 residues. Per the germline V gene, CDR1 is SGHNT and CDR2 is YENEEA.

The rearrangement links TRBV15 to TRBJ1-5; D unclear. Germline V gene data show CDR1 as LNHNV and CDR2 as YYDKDF (reference sequence). The CDR3 is 13 residues long. The V end lost 0 bases, the J end lost 10 bases, and 10 bases lay between the germline ends. The CDR3 here is CATSRDFQDPQHF. DNA of the CDR3: TGTGCCACCAGCAGAGATTTCCAGGATCCCCAGCATTTT. Full variable domain (remainder filled in from reference TRBV15 and TRBJ1-5): DAMVIQNPRYQVTQFGKPVTLSCSQTLNHNVMYWYQQKSSQAPKLLFHYYDKDFNNEADTPDNFQSRRPNTSFCFLDIRSPGLGDTAMYLCATSRDFQDPQHFGDGTRLSIL.

This chain uses TRBV5-1 with TRBJ2-3, with TRBD2 as a possible D gene (6 bases). From germline, CDR1 is SGHRS and CDR2 YFSETQ. Trimming cost V 6 bases and J 0 bases, with 14 bases left between them. The CDR3 is 15 amino acids. The CDR3 DNA reads as TGCGCCAGCAAAGCCCGGGGGTCTAGCACAGATACGCAGTATTTT. It encodes CASKARGSSTDTQYF.

CDR3 loop: CASTFAGTSGADTQYF. The DNA for the CDR3 is TGCGCCAGCACCTTTGCCGGGACTAGCGGCGCAGATACGCAGTATTTT. The V call is TRBV5-1, the J call TRBJ2-3; 11 bases match TRBD2. The CDR3 spans 16 residues. Losses at the gene ends were 6 bases for V and 4 bases for J; bases not matched to a gene: 10. Germline V CDR1 and CDR2: SGHRS, YFSETQ.

The chain recombines TRBV2 with TRBJ2-3, with D perhaps matching TRBD2 (5 bases). Deletions cut 7 bases from V and 0 bases from J, with 11 bases between. In germline, CDR1 is SNHLY, CDR2 FYNNEI. This CDR3 spans 14 amino acids. CDR3 amino acids: CASTLAASTDTQYF. In DNA, the CDR3 is TGTGCCAGCACTCTAGCAGCTAGCACAGATACGCAGTATTTT.

This clone occurred once. V gene TRBV28 combines with J gene TRBJ2-3; 9 bases are a match to TRBD2. The germline V gene encodes CDR1 MDHEN and CDR2 SYDVKM. This CDR3 region has 16 residues. J gave up 0 bases and V 7 bases, and 8 bases lay outside the gene matches. The CDR3 here is CASNLSGRSSTDTQYF. The CDR3 nucleotides are TGTGCCAGCAATCTTAGCGGGAGAAGTAGCACAGATACGCAGTATTTT.

This clone has a single count. The V call is TRBV6-1, the J call TRBJ2-3; 7 positions agree with TRBD1. CDR1 is MNHNS and CDR2 is SASEGT in the germline V gene. V shed 4 bases, J shed 4 bases, and the junction held 2 bases outside the gene matches. The CDR3 is 13 amino acids. The DNA of the CDR3 is TGTGCCAGCAGTGGACAGGGCCCAGATACGCAGTATTTT. Amino acid sequence: CASSGQGPDTQYF.

The rearrangement uses TRBV28 and TRBJ2-7, with 15 bases fitting TRBD2. Unmatched junction bases numbered 8, after V lost 5 bases and J lost 3 bases. Germline V gives CDR1 MDHEN, CDR2 SYDVKM. This CDR3 is 17 amino acids long. CDR3 bases: TGTGCCAGCAGTAGGGGACTAGCGGGGGGACTCCTCTACGAGCAGTACTTC. It yields the protein CASSRGLAGGLLYEQYF.